The T cell receptor (beta chain) described here comes from a study of blood T cell repertoires in COVID-19. The repertoire was sequenced with immunoSEQ multiplex PCR; TCRdb's copy has only in-frame clones and lacks some. The repertoire has roughly 230,000 clones, 84% of them found once; the top ten carry 4.4%. The V gene's germline CDR1 is LNHDA and CDR2 SQIVND (reference sequence). V lost 4 bases to trimming and J lost 6 bases; unmatched junction nucleotides: 8. This CDR3 has 15 amino acids. Material: peripheral blood. V and J are TRBV19 and TRBJ1-4; TRBD1 aligns across 7 bases. The TCR comes from a man aged 45 to 65 with active or convalescent COVID-19. CDR3 nucleotides: TGTGCCAGTAGTAACCTCCTAGGGACAGATGAAAAACTGTTTTTT. It encodes CASSNLLGTDEKLFF.